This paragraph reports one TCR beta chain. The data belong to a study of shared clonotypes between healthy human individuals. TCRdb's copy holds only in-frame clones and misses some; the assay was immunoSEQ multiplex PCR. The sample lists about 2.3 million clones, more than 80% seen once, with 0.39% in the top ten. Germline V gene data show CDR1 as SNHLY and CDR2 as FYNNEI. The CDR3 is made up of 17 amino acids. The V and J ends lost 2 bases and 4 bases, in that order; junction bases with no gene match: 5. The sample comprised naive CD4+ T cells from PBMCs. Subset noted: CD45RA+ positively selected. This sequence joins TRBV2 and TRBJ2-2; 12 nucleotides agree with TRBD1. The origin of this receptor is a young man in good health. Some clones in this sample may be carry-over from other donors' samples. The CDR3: CASSELGQGAGTGELFF. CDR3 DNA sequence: TGTGCCAGCAGTGAATTGGGACAGGGGGCCGGCACCGGGGAGCTGTTTTTT. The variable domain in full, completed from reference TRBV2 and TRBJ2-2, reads EPEVTQTPSHQVTQMGQEVILRCVPISNHLYFYWYRQILGQKVEFLVSFYNNEISEKSEIFDDQFSVERPDGSNFTLKIRSTKLEDSAMYFCASSELGQGAGTGELFFGEGSRLTVL.